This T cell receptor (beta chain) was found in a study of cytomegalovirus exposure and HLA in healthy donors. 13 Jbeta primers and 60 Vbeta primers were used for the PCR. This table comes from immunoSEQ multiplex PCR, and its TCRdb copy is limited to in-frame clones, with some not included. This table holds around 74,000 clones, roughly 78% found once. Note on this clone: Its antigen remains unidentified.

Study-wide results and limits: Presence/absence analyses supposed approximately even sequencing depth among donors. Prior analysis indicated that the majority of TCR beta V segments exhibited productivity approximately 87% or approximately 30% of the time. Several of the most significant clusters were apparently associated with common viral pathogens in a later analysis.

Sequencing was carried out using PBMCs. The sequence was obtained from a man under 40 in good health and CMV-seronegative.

The DNA for the CDR3 is TGTGCCAGCAGTTTGGACAGGAGCACCTACGAGCAGTACTTC. Translation gives CASSLDRSTYEQYF. This sequence joins TRBV27 and TRBJ2-7; 7 nucleotides agree with TRBD1. The CDR3 is 14 amino acids. Germline V gives CDR1 MNHEY, CDR2 SMNVEV (reference sequence). The V and J ends lost 3 bases and 2 bases, in that order; junction bases with no gene match: 4.